This record covers a single TCR beta chain. This sample includes further DNA sequences coding for the same CDR3. Trimming removed 0 bases at V and 1 base at J, with 6 bases between. CDR3 length: 14 amino acids. CDR1 and CDR2 (germline): KGHSH, LQKENI. This entry belongs to a study of blood T cell repertoires in COVID-19. The data were produced by immunoSEQ multiplex PCR, yet TCRdb's version contains in-frame clones alone and is incomplete. This table has about 180,000 clones, over 75% appearing once. This chain uses TRBV18 with TRBJ1-1; the D is unclear. The sequence was obtained from a man between 65 and 79 years old with active or convalescent COVID-19. The sample comprised peripheral blood. The CDR3 bases are TGTGCCAGCTCACCACCTGCGGCGAACACTGAAGCTTTCTTT. Translating it yields CASSPPAANTEAFF.